The T cell receptor beta chain under discussion was sequenced for a study of control samples from healthy donors and cancer patients. Sequenced by immunoSEQ multiplex PCR; TCRdb stores in-frame clones only, minus some. The data contain 250,000 to 300,000 clones, over 70% of them singletons. The germline V gene has CDR1 SNHLY and CDR2 FYNNEI. The germline V and J ends were trimmed by 5 bases and 6 bases, with 13 bases remaining between them. CDR3 length equals 14 residues. V is TRBV2 and J is TRBJ2-2; TRBD1 is a possible D gene (6 bases). The clonotype was recovered from a woman aged 55 to 70 with lung cancer. The sequenced sample consisted of PBMCs. CDR3: CASSNERQAGELFF. The CDR3 coding sequence is TGTGCCAGCAGTAACGAACGACAGGCCGGGGAGCTGTTTTTT.